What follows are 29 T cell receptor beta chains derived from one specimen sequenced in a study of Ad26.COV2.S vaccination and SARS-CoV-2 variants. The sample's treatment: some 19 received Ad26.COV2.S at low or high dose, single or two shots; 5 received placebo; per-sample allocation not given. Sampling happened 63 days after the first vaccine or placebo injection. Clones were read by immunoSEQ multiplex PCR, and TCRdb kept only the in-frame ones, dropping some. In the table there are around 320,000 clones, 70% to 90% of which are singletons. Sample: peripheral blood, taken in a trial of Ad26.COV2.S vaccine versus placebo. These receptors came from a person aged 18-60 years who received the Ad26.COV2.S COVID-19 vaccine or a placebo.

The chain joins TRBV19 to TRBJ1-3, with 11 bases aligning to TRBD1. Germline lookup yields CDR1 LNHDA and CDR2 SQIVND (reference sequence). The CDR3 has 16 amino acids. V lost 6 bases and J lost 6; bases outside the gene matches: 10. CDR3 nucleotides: TGTGCCAGTAGCGCCGGGACAGGGGGATATCTAAACACCATATATTTT. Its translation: CASSAGTGGYLNTIYF.

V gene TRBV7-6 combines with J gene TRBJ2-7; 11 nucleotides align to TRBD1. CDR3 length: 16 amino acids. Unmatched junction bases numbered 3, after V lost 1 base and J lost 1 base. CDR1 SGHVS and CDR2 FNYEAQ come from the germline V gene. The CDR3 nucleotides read TGTGCCAGCAGCTTAGGTGGACAGGGGGCTTCCTACGAGCAGTACTTC. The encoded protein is CASSLGGQGASYEQYF.

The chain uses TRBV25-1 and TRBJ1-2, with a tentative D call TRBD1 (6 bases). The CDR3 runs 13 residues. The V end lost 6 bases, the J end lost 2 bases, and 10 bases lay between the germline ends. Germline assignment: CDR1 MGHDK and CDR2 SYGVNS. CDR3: CASSRQENYGYTF. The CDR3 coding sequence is TGTGCCAGCAGCAGACAGGAAAACTATGGCTACACCTTC.

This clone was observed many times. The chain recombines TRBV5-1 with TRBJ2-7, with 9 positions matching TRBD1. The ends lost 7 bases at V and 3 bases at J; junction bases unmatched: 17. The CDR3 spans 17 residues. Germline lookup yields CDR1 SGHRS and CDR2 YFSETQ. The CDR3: CASQPRPGTGIGYEQYF. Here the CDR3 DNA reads TGCGCCAGCCAGCCACGACCCGGGACAGGGATTGGCTACGAGCAGTACTTC.

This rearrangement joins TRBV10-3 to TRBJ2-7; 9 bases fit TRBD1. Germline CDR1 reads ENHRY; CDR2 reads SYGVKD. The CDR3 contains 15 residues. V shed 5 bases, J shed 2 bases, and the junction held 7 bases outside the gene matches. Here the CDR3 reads CAISPGQGKTYEQYF. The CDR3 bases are TGTGCCATCAGTCCCGGACAGGGGAAGACCTACGAGCAGTACTTC.

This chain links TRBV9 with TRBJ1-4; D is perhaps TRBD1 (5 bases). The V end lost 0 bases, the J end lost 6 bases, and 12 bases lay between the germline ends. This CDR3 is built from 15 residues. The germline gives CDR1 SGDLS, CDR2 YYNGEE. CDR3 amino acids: CASSVDEGRYEKLFF. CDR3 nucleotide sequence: TGTGCCAGCAGCGTAGATGAGGGGAGGTATGAAAAACTGTTTTTT.

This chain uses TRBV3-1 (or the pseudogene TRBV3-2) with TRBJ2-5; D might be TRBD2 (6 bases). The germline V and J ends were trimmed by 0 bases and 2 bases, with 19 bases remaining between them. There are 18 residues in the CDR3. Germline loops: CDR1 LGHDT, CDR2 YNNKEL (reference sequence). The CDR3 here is CASSQDRGEGGPQETQYF. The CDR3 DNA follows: TGTGCCAGCAGCCAAGATCGGGGTGAAGGAGGGCCTCAAGAGACCCAGTACTTC.

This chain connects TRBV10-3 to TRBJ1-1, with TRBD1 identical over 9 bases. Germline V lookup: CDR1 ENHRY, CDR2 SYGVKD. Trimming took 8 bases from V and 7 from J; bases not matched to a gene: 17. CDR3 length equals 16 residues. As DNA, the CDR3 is TGTGCCATCCGGGCCGGCACAGGGGGCGCGGGGGGTGAAGCTTTCTTT. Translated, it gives CAIRAGTGGAGGEAFF.

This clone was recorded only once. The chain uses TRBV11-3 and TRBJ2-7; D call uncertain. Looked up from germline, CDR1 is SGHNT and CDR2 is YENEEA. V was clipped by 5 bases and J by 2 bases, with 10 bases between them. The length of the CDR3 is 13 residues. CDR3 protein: CASSPDEAYEQYF. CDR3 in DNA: TGTGCCAGCAGCCCGGACGAAGCCTACGAGCAGTACTTC.

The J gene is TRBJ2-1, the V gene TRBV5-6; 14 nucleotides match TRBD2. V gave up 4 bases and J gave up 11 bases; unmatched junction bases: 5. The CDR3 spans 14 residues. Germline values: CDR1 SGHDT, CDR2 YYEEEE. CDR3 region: CASSGTSGGRKQFF. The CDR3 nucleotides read TGTGCCAGCAGCGGGACTAGCGGGGGTAGGAAGCAGTTCTTC.

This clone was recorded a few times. CDR3 amino acids: CASTRDTDTQYF. The DNA for the CDR3 is TGTGCCAGCACCCGAGACACAGATACGCAGTATTTT. The rearrangement joins TRBV6-5 to TRBJ2-3; D is uncertain. The CDR3 length is 12 residues. V dropped 7 bases and J dropped 2 bases, with 7 bases sitting between them. CDR1 MNHEY and CDR2 SVGAGI come from the germline V gene.

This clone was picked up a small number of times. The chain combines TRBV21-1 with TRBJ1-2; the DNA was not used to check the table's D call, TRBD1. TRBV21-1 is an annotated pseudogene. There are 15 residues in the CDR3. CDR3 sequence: CASSKAPGLRGGYTF. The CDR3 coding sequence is TGTGCCAGCAGCAAAGCCCCAGGTCTCAGGGGGGGCTACACCTTC.

CDR3 loop: CASSQEGSGANVLTF. The DNA of the CDR3 is TGCGCCAGCAGCCAAGAGGGCTCTGGGGCCAACGTCCTGACTTTC. This chain links TRBV4-1 with TRBJ2-6; D gene unclear. From germline, CDR1 is MGHRA and CDR2 YSYEKL. The V and J ends lost 0 bases and 0 bases respectively, with 3 bases between them. CDR3 size: 15 residues.

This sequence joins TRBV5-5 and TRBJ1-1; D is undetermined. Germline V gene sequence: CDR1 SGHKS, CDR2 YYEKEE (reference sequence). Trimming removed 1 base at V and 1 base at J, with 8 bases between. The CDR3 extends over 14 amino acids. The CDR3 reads CASSLYPKNTEAFF. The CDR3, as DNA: TGTGCCAGCAGCTTGTACCCGAAGAACACTGAAGCTTTCTTT.

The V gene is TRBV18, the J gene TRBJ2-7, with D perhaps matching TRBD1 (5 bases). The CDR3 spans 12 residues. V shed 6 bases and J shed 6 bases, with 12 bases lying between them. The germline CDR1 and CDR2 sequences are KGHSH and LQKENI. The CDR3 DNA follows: TGTGCCAGCTCTCAGGGCCGGTCCGAGCAGTACTTC. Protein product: CASSQGRSEQYF.

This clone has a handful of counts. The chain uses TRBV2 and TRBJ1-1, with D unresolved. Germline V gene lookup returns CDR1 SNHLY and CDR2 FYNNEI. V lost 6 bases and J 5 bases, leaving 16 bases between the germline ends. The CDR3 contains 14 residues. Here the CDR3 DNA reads TGTGCCAGCAGATCGGGCCTCATGGGGACTGAAGCTTTCTTT. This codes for CASRSGLMGTEAFF.

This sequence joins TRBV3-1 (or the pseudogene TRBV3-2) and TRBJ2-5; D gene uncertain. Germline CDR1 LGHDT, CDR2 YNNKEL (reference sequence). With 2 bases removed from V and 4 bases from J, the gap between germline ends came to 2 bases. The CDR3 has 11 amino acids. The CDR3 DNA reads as TGTGCCAGCAGCCAAACAGAGACCCAGTACTTC. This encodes CASSQTETQYF.

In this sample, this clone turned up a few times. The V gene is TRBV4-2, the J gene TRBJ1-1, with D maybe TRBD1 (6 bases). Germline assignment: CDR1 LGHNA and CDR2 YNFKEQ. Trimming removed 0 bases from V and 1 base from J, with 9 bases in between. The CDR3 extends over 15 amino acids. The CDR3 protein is CASSQESGANTEAFF. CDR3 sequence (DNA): TGTGCCAGCAGCCAAGAGTCGGGGGCGAACACTGAAGCTTTCTTT.

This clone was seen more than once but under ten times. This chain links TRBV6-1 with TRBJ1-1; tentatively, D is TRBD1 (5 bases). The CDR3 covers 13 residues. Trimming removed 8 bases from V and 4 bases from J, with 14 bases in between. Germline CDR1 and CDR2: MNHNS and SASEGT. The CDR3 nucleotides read TGTGCCAGCTCCCAAGTGGGGGGCACTGAAGCTTTCTTT. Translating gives CASSQVGGTEAFF.

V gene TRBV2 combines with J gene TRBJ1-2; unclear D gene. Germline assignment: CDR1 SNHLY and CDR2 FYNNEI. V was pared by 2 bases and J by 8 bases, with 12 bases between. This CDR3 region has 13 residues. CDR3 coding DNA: TGTGCCAGCAGTGAATCAGCGGCGTGGGGCTACACCTTC. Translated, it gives CASSESAAWGYTF.

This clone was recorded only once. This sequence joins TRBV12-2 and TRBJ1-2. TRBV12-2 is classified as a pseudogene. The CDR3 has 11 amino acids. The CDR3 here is CASPHGAGYTF. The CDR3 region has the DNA TGTGCAAGTCCCCACGGGGCCGGCTACACCTTC.

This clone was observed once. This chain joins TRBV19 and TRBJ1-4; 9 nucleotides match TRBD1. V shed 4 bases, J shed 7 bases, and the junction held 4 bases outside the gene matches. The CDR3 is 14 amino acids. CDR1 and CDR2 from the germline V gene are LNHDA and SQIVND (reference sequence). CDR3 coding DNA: TGTGCCAGTAGTACTTTGGACAGGGGTGAAAAACTGTTTTTT. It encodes CASSTLDRGEKLFF. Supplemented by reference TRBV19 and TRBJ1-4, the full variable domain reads DGGITQSPKYLFRKEGQNVTLSCEQNLNHDAMYWYRQDPGQGLRLIYYSQIVNDFQKGDIAEGYSVSREKKESFPLTVTSAQKNPTAFYLCASSTLDRGEKLFFGSGTQLSVL.

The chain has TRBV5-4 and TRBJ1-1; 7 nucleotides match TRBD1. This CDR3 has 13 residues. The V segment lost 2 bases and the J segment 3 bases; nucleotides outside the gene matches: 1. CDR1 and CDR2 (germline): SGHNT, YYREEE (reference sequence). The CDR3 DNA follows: TGTGCCAGCAGCTTTGACAGGGACACTGAAGCTTTCTTT. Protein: CASSFDRDTEAFF. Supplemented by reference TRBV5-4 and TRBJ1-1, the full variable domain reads ETGVTQSPTHLIKTRGQQVTLRCSSQSGHNTVSWYQQALGQGPQFIFQYYREEENGRGNFPPRFSGLQFPNYSSELNVNALELDDSALYLCASSFDRDTEAFFGQGTRLTVV.

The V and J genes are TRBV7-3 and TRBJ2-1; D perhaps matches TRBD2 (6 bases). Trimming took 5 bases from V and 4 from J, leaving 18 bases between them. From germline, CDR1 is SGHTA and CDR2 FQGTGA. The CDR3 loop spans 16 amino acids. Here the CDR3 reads CASSPPGGASYNEQFF. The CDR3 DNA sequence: TGTGCCAGCAGCCCCCCTGGCGGGGCAAGTTACAATGAGCAGTTCTTC.

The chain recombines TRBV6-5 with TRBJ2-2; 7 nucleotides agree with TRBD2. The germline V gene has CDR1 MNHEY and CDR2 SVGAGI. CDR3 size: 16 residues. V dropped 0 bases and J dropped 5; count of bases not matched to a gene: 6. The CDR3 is CASSYSVGGGTGELFF. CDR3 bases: TGTGCCAGCAGTTACTCTGTGGGGGGAGGGACCGGGGAGCTGTTTTTT.

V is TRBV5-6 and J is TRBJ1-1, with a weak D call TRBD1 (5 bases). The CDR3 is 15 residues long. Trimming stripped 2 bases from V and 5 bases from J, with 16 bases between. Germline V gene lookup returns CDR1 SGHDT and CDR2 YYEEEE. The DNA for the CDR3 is TGTGCCAGCAGCTTCGGACCGAGGGGAGGGACTGAAGCTTTCTTT. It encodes CASSFGPRGGTEAFF.

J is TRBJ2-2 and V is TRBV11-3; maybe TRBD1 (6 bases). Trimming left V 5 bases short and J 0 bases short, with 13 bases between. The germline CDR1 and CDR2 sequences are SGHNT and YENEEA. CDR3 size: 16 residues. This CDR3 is CASSKNSGANTGELFF. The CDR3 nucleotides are TGTGCCAGCAGCAAAAACTCAGGGGCGAACACCGGGGAGCTGTTTTTT.

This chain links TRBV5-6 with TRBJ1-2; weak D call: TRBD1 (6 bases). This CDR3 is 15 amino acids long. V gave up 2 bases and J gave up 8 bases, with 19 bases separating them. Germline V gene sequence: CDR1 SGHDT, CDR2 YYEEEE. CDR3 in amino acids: CASSFGQIKVRGYTF. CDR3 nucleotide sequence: TGTGCCAGCAGCTTTGGACAGATAAAGGTCAGAGGCTACACCTTC.

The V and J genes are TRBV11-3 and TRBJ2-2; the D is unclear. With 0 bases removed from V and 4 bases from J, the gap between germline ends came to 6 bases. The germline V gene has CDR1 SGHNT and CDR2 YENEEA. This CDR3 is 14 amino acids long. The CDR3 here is CASSLESVTGELFF. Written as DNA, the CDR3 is TGTGCCAGCAGCTTAGAGTCTGTCACCGGGGAGCTGTTTTTT.